Presented here are 19 T cell receptor beta chains from one specimen sequenced in a study of blood T cell repertoires in COVID-19. TCRdb's copy holds only in-frame clones and misses some; the assay was immunoSEQ multiplex PCR. Of 250,000 or so clones in the sample, 75% to 90% were seen once. Sequencing was performed on PBMCs or T cells enriched from blood (not recorded which). These receptor sequences come from a middle-aged woman who had been exposed to COVID-19.

This chain joins TRBV3-1 (or the pseudogene TRBV3-2) and TRBJ1-1; TRBD1 agrees at 7 bases. J gave up 5 bases and V 2 bases, and 5 bases lay outside the gene matches. CDR1 and CDR2 from the germline V gene are LGHDT and YNNKEL (reference sequence). The CDR3 consists of 14 residues. The DNA for the CDR3 is TGTGCCAGCAGCCAAACCAGGGGGAGGACTGAAGCTTTCTTT. This translates into CASSQTRGRTEAFF.

The chain links TRBV19 to TRBJ2-1, with no clear D. V lost 5 bases and J lost 6, with 23 bases in between. Germline assignment: CDR1 LNHDA and CDR2 SQIVND (reference sequence). This CDR3 has 17 residues. CDR3: CASSFLSSRSMVNEQFF. The CDR3 bases are TGTGCCAGTAGTTTTTTGAGTTCCCGGTCTATGGTCAATGAGCAGTTCTTC. Full variable domain (remainder filled in from reference TRBV19 and TRBJ2-1): DGGITQSPKYLFRKEGQNVTLSCEQNLNHDAMYWYRQDPGQGLRLIYYSQIVNDFQKGDIAEGYSVSREKKESFPLTVTSAQKNPTAFYLCASSFLSSRSMVNEQFFGPGTRLTVL.

V gene TRBV12-3 or TRBV12-4 combines with J gene TRBJ1-2; D is ambiguous. Trimming left V 3 bases short and J 4 bases short, with 6 bases between. The CDR3 spans 12 residues. The CDR3, as DNA: TGTGCCAGCAGTTTGGAGGCCTATGGCTACACCTTC. Encoded protein: CASSLEAYGYTF.

This chain connects TRBV5-4 to TRBJ2-3; weak D call: TRBD2 (7 bases). The CDR3 spans 15 residues. The V gene's germline CDR1 is SGHNT and CDR2 YYREEE (reference sequence). Trimming left V 2 bases short and J 0 bases short, with 10 bases between. The CDR3 reads CASSLGGGSTDTQYF. CDR3 bases: TGTGCCAGCAGCTTAGGGGGAGGGAGCACAGATACGCAGTATTTT.

The rearrangement uses TRBV7-9 and TRBJ1-5; 8 bases agree with TRBD1. The CDR3 covers 17 residues. Germline values: CDR1 SEHNR, CDR2 FQNEAQ (reference sequence). Trimming removed 5 bases from V and 7 bases from J; junction bases left unmatched: 16. CDR3 bases: TGTGCCAGCAGCCTAGGGGGACTGGGCAGGGGGCACCAGCCCCAGCATTTT. It encodes CASSLGGLGRGHQPQHF.

The gene calls are TRBV7-9 and TRBJ2-2, with 7 bases fitting TRBD1. The V gene end was trimmed by 6 bases and the J gene end by 1 base; junction bases not matched to a gene: 11. This CDR3 is 17 amino acids long. Germline V lookup: CDR1 SEHNR, CDR2 FQNEAQ (reference sequence). The CDR3 here is CASRFDRVGRNTGELFF. CDR3 coding DNA: TGTGCCAGCAGATTTGACAGGGTGGGACGGAACACCGGGGAGCTGTTTTTT.

This clone was seen more than once but under ten times. The chain is built from TRBV4-1 and TRBJ1-5; TRBD1 agrees at 8 bases. The CDR3 length is 19 residues. V gave up 1 base and J gave up 0 bases; unmatched junction bases: 11. Germline CDR1 is MGHRA and CDR2 is YSYEKL. As DNA, the CDR3 is TGCGCCAGCAGCCAAGGTGCGTCACAGGGGGATTATAGCAATCAGCCCCAGCATTTT. Translated, it gives CASSQGASQGDYSNQPQHF.

The V gene is TRBV11-2, the J gene TRBJ2-2, with TRBD2 matching over 11 bases. The V gene end was trimmed by 4 bases and the J gene end by 6 bases; junction bases not matched to a gene: 7. CDR1 and CDR2 (germline): SGHAT, FQNNGV. This CDR3 is built from 16 residues. CDR3 sequence reads: CASSSRLAGKAGELFF. The CDR3, as DNA: TGTGCCAGCAGCTCGCGACTAGCGGGAAAAGCCGGGGAGCTGTTTTTT.

The sample holds a few counts of this clone. V usage is TRBV4-1 and J usage is TRBJ2-1; 7 positions agree with TRBD2. J lost 4 bases, V lost 4 bases, and 10 bases had no gene match. CDR1 is MGHRA, CDR2 YSYEKL, per germline. This CDR3 region has 16 residues. The CDR3 spells CASSRGLVREYNEQFF. Written as DNA, the CDR3 is TGCGCCAGCAGCCGTGGACTAGTTCGGGAATACAATGAGCAGTTCTTC.

CDR3 DNA: TGTGCCAGCAGCCGTGGACAGTATAGCAATCAGCCCCAGCATTTT. Translating gives CASSRGQYSNQPQHF. The chain is built from TRBV7-9 and TRBJ1-5, with D perhaps TRBD1 (6 bases). The CDR3 spans 15 residues. The V gene lost 5 bases and the J gene lost 0 bases, with 11 bases spanning the gap. Germline values: CDR1 SEHNR, CDR2 FQNEAQ (reference sequence). Drawing the rest from reference TRBV7-9 and TRBJ1-5, the complete variable domain is DTGVSQNPRHKITKRGQNVTFRCDPISEHNRLYWYRQTLGQGPEFLTYFQNEAQLEKSRLLSDRFSAERPKGSFSTLEIQRTEQGDSAMYLCASSRGQYSNQPQHFGDGTRLSIL.

J is TRBJ2-7 and V is TRBV14; 7 bases match TRBD2. CDR3 length: 15 amino acids. The trim removed 5 bases at V and 5 bases at J, leaving 12 bases unmatched. Germline lookup yields CDR1 SGHDN and CDR2 FVKESK. CDR3 protein: CASSWGGGYSDEQYV. The CDR3 bases are TGTGCCAGCAGCTGGGGCGGGGGATACAGCGACGAGCAGTACGTC.

V usage is TRBV4-2 and J usage is TRBJ2-3; the D gene is possibly TRBD2 (6 bases). Germline values: CDR1 LGHNA, CDR2 YNFKEQ. The CDR3 runs to 17 residues. V lost 3 bases and J lost 5, with 21 bases in between. The CDR3 sequence: CASSQTWGVAGGDTQYF. Written as DNA, the CDR3 is TGTGCCAGCAGCCAGACCTGGGGGGTGGCCGGTGGAGATACGCAGTATTTT.

The chain links TRBV30 to TRBJ1-5; tentatively, D is TRBD1 (5 bases). V was cut by 7 bases and J by 2 bases, with 24 bases left in between. Germline assignment: CDR1 GTSNPN and CDR2 SVGIG (reference sequence). The CDR3 has 17 amino acids. The CDR3 DNA sequence: TGTGCCTCTTCCACTGGGGACTCCATGGCAGGCAATCAGCCCCAGCATTTT. The encoded protein is CASSTGDSMAGNQPQHF.

V is TRBV30 and J is TRBJ1-1; 9 nucleotides align to TRBD1. The trim removed 1 base at V and 4 bases at J, leaving 1 base unmatched. CDR1 and CDR2 from the germline V gene are GTSNPN and SVGIG (reference sequence). This CDR3 is built from 13 residues. CDR3: CAWSGTGATEAFF. The CDR3, as DNA: TGTGCCTGGAGTGGGACAGGGGCCACTGAAGCTTTCTTT. Full variable domain (rest looked up from reference TRBV30 and TRBJ1-1): SQTIHQWPATLVQPVGSPLSLECTVEGTSNPNLYWYRQAAGRGLQLLFYSVGIGQISSEVPQNLSASRPQDRQFILSSKKLLLSDSGFYLCAWSGTGATEAFFGQGTRLTVV.

This chain links TRBV5-1 with TRBJ1-2; a possible D gene is TRBD1 (6 bases). The CDR3 extends over 12 amino acids. Trimming cost V 4 bases and J 7 bases, with 11 bases left between them. Germline V gives CDR1 SGHRS, CDR2 YFSETQ. This chain's CDR3 is CASSPQGFGYTF. The CDR3 DNA reads as TGCGCCAGCAGCCCACAGGGTTTTGGCTACACCTTC.

The chain links TRBV19 to TRBJ2-2; 12 bases fit TRBD1. J gave up 6 bases and V 9 bases, and 8 bases lay outside the gene matches. CDR3 length: 15 amino acids. CDR1 is LNHDA and CDR2 is SQIVND in the germline V gene (reference sequence). CDR3: CASRTGTGGPGELFF. DNA of the CDR3: TGTGCCAGCCGTACCGGGACAGGGGGCCCCGGGGAGCTGTTTTTT.

The rearrangement links TRBV4-3 to TRBJ1-6; D perhaps matches TRBD1 (5 bases). CDR3 length: 14 residues. CDR1 and CDR2 from the germline V gene are LGHNA and YSLEER. Trimming stripped 0 bases from V and 10 bases from J, with 10 bases between. CDR3 residues: CASSQEGQGSPLHF. Written as DNA, the CDR3 is TGCGCCAGCAGCCAAGAGGGGCAAGGATCACCCCTCCACTTT.

V and J are TRBV10-3 and TRBJ2-7, with 11 nucleotides matching TRBD1. V shed 6 bases, J shed 2 bases, and the junction held 3 bases outside the gene matches. The CDR3 length is 14 residues. In germline, CDR1 is ENHRY, CDR2 SYGVKD. DNA for the CDR3: TGTGCCATCAGGGCGGGACAGGGGGCCTACGAGCAGTACTTC. Translation: CAIRAGQGAYEQYF.

The CDR3 sequence is CASGLVLKREGADTQYF. CDR3 coding DNA: TGTGCTAGTGGTTTGGTCTTAAAGCGGGAGGGTGCAGATACGCAGTATTTT. V is TRBV12-5 and J is TRBJ2-3; 10 positions agree with TRBD2. Germline values: CDR1 LGHNT, CDR2 FRNRAP. The CDR3 runs to 17 residues. V shed 0 bases and J 4 bases; nucleotides not matched to a gene: 7.